Shown below are 22 T cell receptor beta chains from a single sample sequenced in a study of cytomegalovirus exposure and HLA in healthy donors. Primers included in the PCR were 60 Vbeta and 13 Jbeta primers. Generated by immunoSEQ multiplex PCR, the TCRdb table keeps only in-frame clones and is missing some. The repertoire has about 120,000 clones, approximately 77% of them found once; the top ten carry around 5.2%. Specimen: PBMCs. The receptors were gathered from a man over 45 in good health and CMV-seropositive.

J is TRBJ1-1 and V is TRBV14, with D tentatively TRBD1 (5 bases). The germline V gene has CDR1 SGHDN and CDR2 FVKESK. Trimming pared 0 bases from V and 5 bases from J, leaving 13 bases between. The CDR3 consists of 15 residues. The CDR3 coding sequence is TGTGCCAGCAGCCAAGATTTAGCAAGGGGAACTGAAGCTTTCTTT. This encodes CASSQDLARGTEAFF.

V and J are TRBV9 and TRBJ1-1; D is unresolved. CDR1 and CDR2 from the germline V gene are SGDLS and YYNGEE. V was pared by 0 bases and J by 4 bases, with 7 bases between. This CDR3 is 13 amino acids long. The CDR3, as DNA: TGTGCCAGCAGCGTAGAGGCAGGCACTGAAGCTTTCTTT. Translating gives CASSVEAGTEAFF.

The chain carries TRBV9 and TRBJ1-2, with TRBD1 as a possible D gene (5 bases). Germline-derived CDR1 and CDR2 are SGDLS and YYNGEE. CDR3 size: 15 residues. Trimming removed 4 bases from V and 7 bases from J, with 20 bases in between. CDR3 in amino acids: CASSPSGEGTFGYTF. For the CDR3, the DNA is TGTGCCAGCAGCCCGTCGGGGGAGGGAACGTTTGGCTACACCTTC.

The V gene is TRBV5-1, the J gene TRBJ2-3; TRBD1 matches 8 bases. With V trimmed by 4 bases and J by 2 bases, 6 bases remained unmatched. Germline CDR1 reads SGHRS; CDR2 reads YFSETQ. The CDR3 has 15 residues. The CDR3 DNA reads as TGCGCCAGCAGCGTCGGGACAGGAGACACAGATACGCAGTATTTT. Its translation is CASSVGTGDTDTQYF.

This clone has only a few counts. The chain employs TRBV10-1 and TRBJ2-2; 7 bases map to TRBD2. Germline V gene sequence: CDR1 WNHNN, CDR2 SYGVQD (reference sequence). The CDR3 consists of 18 residues. With 2 bases clipped from V and 0 bases from J, the junction kept 9 bases outside the gene matches. The CDR3 sequence is CASSERYTGGANTGELFF. CDR3 nucleotide sequence: TGCGCCAGCAGTGAGCGGTACACGGGGGGTGCGAACACCGGGGAGCTGTTTTTT.

This chain uses TRBV19 with TRBJ2-1; D is uncertain. From germline, CDR1 is LNHDA and CDR2 SQIVND (reference sequence). V was pared by 3 bases and J by 2 bases, with 11 bases between. CDR3 size: 15 residues. The CDR3 here is CASSMGPRAYNEQFF. CDR3 bases: TGTGCCAGTAGTATGGGTCCTCGGGCCTACAATGAGCAGTTCTTC.

This clone was detected only a few times. V and J are TRBV7-2 and TRBJ1-2, with 8 bases aligning to TRBD1. This CDR3 is 13 amino acids long. Germline-derived CDR1 and CDR2 are SGHTA and FQGNSA. V shed 2 bases, J shed 6 bases, and the junction held 2 bases outside the gene matches. The CDR3 spells CASSLPTGDGYTF. In DNA, the CDR3 is TGTGCCAGCAGCTTACCGACAGGGGATGGCTACACCTTC.

This chain uses TRBV10-1 with TRBJ1-3; unclear D gene. V was clipped by 3 bases and J by 0 bases, with 3 bases between them. Germline V gene lookup returns CDR1 WNHNN and CDR2 SYGVQD (reference sequence). The length of the CDR3 is 13 residues. CDR3 in amino acids: CASSDNSGNTIYF. Here the CDR3 DNA reads TGCGCCAGCAGTGACAACTCTGGAAACACCATATATTTT.

The chain couples TRBV4-2 to TRBJ2-3, with 10 positions matching TRBD1. CDR3 length: 20 residues. Trimming cost V 2 bases and J 2 bases; bases outside gene matches: 16. Germline V CDR1 and CDR2: LGHNA, YNFKEQ. The CDR3 nucleotides read TGTGCCAGCAGCCAAACTGTTATGGGGGCCGGGACAGGGGTCACAGATACGCAGTATTTT. Encoded protein: CASSQTVMGAGTGVTDTQYF.

The rearrangement uses TRBV5-6 and TRBJ1-1, with 7 bases identical to TRBD1. The J segment lost 4 bases and the V segment lost 1 base, leaving 10 bases of the junction unmatched. From germline, CDR1 is SGHDT and CDR2 YYEEEE. The CDR3 runs 16 residues. The CDR3 loop reads CASSLPGQTKGTEAFF. CDR3 sequence (DNA): TGTGCCAGCAGCTTGCCGGGACAGACGAAGGGCACTGAAGCTTTCTTT.

This clone appeared a few times. The rearrangement uses TRBV30 and TRBJ1-1; possibly TRBD1 for D (6 bases). Trimming stripped 7 bases from V and 1 base from J, with 13 bases between. The CDR3 has 13 residues. CDR1 is GTSNPN, CDR2 SVGIG, per germline (reference sequence). Here the CDR3 reads CASTGQPNTEAFF. The DNA for the CDR3 is TGTGCCTCCACCGGACAGCCGAACACTGAAGCTTTCTTT.

As to this clone: Additional DNA sequences in this sample encode the identical CDR3. The rearrangement uses TRBV28 and TRBJ1-3; D is unresolved. V gave up 3 bases and J gave up 0 bases, with 6 bases separating them. The length of the CDR3 is 14 residues. The germline V gene has CDR1 MDHEN and CDR2 SYDVKM. The CDR3 sequence: CASSFTSSGNTIYF. CDR3 sequence (DNA): TGTGCCAGCAGTTTCACAAGCTCTGGAAACACCATATATTTT.

The CDR3 reads CASRGGEGYEQYF. In DNA, the CDR3 is TGTGCCAGCAGGGGGGGGGAAGGTTACGAGCAGTACTTC. The rearrangement uses TRBV6-5 and TRBJ2-7; 7 positions match TRBD2. Trimming at V came to 6 bases and at J to 4 bases, leaving 6 bases not matched to a gene. CDR3 length: 13 residues. The germline gives CDR1 MNHEY, CDR2 SVGAGI.

This clone appeared a few times. This sequence joins TRBV10-2 and TRBJ1-6; D remains ambiguous. Germline V CDR1 and CDR2: WSHSY, SAAADI. CDR3 length: 16 amino acids. V was clipped by 3 bases and J by 9 bases, with 18 bases between them. The CDR3 bases are TGCGCCAGCAGTGACCCGTCGGGGTTATCGACTTCACCCCTCCACTTT. Its protein product is CASSDPSGLSTSPLHF.

J is TRBJ2-7 and V is TRBV6-1; maybe TRBD2 (6 bases). The CDR3 consists of 18 residues. Germline V gene data show CDR1 as MNHNS and CDR2 as SASEGT. The V and J ends lost 4 bases and 3 bases respectively, with 25 bases between them. The DNA for the CDR3 is TGTGCCAGCAGTGCCGGGGGAAGAATACAGGTTTCCGTCTACGAGCAGTACTTC. Translated, it gives CASSAGGRIQVSVYEQYF.

The rearrangement joins TRBV6-1 to TRBJ2-5; tentative D call: TRBD1 (6 bases). The V and J ends lost 5 bases and 2 bases respectively, with 9 bases between them. Germline-derived CDR1 and CDR2 are MNHNS and SASEGT. This CDR3 has 13 amino acids. The DNA for the CDR3 is TGTGCCAGCAGTAGAGGACAGCAAGAGACCCAGTACTTC. Translated: CASSRGQQETQYF.

V gene TRBV30 combines with J gene TRBJ2-2; 8 nucleotides match TRBD1. The germline gives CDR1 GTSNPN, CDR2 SVGIG (reference sequence). CDR3 length equals 15 residues. With 2 bases clipped from V and 2 bases from J, the junction kept 4 bases outside the gene matches. CDR3 nucleotides: TGTGCCTGGAGTCGAGGACAGGGAAACACCGGGGAGCTGTTTTTT. This sequence encodes CAWSRGQGNTGELFF.

The rearrangement links TRBV11-2 to TRBJ2-5; TRBD1 aligns across 8 bases. The CDR3 consists of 14 residues. J lost 5 bases, V lost 5 bases, and 7 bases had no gene match. CDR1 and CDR2 from the germline V gene are SGHAT and FQNNGV. The CDR3 DNA reads as TGTGCCAGCAGCGCCCGGGGACAGGTGGAGACCCAGTACTTC. Protein: CASSARGQVETQYF.

The rearrangement joins TRBV29-1 to TRBJ2-1; TRBD2 matches at 12 bases. Losses at the gene ends were 6 bases for V and 6 bases for J; bases not matched to a gene: 6. The CDR3 extends over 14 amino acids. Germline V gene sequence: CDR1 SQVTM, CDR2 ANQGSEA. The CDR3 nucleotides are TGCAGCGTCTCTAGGACTAGCGGGATCAATGAGCAGTTCTTC. Amino acids: CSVSRTSGINEQFF.

The table lists this clone with a few counts. This chain uses TRBV6-5 with TRBJ2-7, with 14 bases aligning to TRBD2. There are 16 residues in the CDR3. Germline V gene sequence: CDR1 MNHEY, CDR2 SVGAGI. With V trimmed by 2 bases and J by 4 bases, 4 bases remained unmatched. In nucleotides, the CDR3 is TGTGCCAGCAGTTACGGGACTAGCGGGAGTGGGTACGAGCAGTACTTC. Protein sequence: CASSYGTSGSGYEQYF.

The V call is TRBV5-6, the J call TRBJ2-7, with TRBD1 matching 8 bases. With 2 bases clipped from V and 6 bases from J, the junction kept 10 bases outside the gene matches. This CDR3 is built from 15 residues. Germline V gives CDR1 SGHDT, CDR2 YYEEEE. CDR3: CASSFMDRESSEQYF. The CDR3 nucleotides are TGTGCCAGCAGCTTTATGGACAGGGAATCGTCCGAGCAGTACTTC.

V and J are TRBV19 and TRBJ2-1; 16 nucleotides match TRBD2. Germline V gives CDR1 LNHDA, CDR2 SQIVND (reference sequence). The junction had 7 bases not matched to a gene; V was cut back by 4 bases and J by 7 bases. The CDR3 is 17 amino acids. The CDR3 spells CASSTRGLAGGQNEQFF. DNA of the CDR3: TGTGCCAGTAGTACTCGGGGACTAGCGGGGGGGCAAAATGAGCAGTTCTTC.